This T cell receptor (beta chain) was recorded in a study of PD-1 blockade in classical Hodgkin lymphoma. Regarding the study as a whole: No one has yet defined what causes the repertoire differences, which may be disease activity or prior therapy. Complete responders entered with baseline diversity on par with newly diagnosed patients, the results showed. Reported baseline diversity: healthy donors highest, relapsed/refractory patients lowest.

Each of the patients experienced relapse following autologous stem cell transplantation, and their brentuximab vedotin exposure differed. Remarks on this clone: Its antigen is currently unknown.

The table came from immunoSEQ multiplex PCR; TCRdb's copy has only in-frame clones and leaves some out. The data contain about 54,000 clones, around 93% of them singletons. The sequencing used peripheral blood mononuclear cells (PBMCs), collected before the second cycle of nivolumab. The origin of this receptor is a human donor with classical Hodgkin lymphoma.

The CDR3 coding sequence is TGCGCCAGCAGAGCAACAGGGGCTGGCTACACCTTC. Protein: CASRATGAGYTF. The rearrangement joins TRBV10-2 to TRBJ1-2; TRBD1 matches 7 bases. After removal of 6 bases from V and 7 bases from J, the junction contained 5 bases not matched to a gene. This CDR3 comprises 12 residues. Germline CDR1 and CDR2: WSHSY and SAAADI.